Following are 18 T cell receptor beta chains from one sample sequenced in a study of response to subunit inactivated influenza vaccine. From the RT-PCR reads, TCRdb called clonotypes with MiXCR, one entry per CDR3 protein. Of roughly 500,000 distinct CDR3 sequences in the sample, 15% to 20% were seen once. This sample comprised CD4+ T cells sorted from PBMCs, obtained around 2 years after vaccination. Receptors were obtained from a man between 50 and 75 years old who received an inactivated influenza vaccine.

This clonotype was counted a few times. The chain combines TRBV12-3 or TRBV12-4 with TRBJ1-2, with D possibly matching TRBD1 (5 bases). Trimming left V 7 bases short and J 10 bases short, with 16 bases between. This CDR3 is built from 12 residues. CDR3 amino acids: CASTIVRASYTF. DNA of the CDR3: TGTGCCAGCACCATAGTCAGGGCTTCCTACACCTTC.

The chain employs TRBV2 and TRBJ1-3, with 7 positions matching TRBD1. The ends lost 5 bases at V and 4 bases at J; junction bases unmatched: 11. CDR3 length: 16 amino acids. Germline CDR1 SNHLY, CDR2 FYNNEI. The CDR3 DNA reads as TGTGCCAGCAGTCAAACGGGACAGACACAGGGAAACACCATATATTTT. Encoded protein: CASSQTGQTQGNTIYF.

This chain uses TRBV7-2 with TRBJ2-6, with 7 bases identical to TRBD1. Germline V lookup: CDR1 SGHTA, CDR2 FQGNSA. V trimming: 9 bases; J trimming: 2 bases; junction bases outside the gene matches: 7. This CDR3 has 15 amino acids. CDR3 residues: CASSTGMAGANVLTF. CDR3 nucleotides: TGTGCCAGTTCGACAGGGATGGCTGGGGCCAACGTCCTGACTTTC. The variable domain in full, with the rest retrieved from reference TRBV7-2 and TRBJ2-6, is GAGVSQSPSNKVTEKGKDVELRCDPISGHTALYWYRQSLGQGLEFLIYFQGNSAPDKSGLPSDRFSAERTGGSVSTLTIQRTQQEDSAVYLCASSTGMAGANVLTFGAGSRLTVL.

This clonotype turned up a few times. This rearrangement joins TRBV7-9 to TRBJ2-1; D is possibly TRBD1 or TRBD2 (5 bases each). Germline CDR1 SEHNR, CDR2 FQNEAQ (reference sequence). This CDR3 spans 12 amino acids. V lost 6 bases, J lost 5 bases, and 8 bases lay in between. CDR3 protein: CASSTGHNEQFF. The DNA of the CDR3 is TGTGCCAGCAGTACGGGGCACAATGAGCAGTTCTTC.

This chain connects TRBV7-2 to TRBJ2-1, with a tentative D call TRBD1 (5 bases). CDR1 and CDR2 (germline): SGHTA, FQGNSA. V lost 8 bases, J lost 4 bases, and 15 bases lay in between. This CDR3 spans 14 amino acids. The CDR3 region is CASGHSGSYNEQFF. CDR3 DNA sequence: TGTGCCAGCGGCCATTCAGGGTCTTACAATGAGCAGTTCTTC.

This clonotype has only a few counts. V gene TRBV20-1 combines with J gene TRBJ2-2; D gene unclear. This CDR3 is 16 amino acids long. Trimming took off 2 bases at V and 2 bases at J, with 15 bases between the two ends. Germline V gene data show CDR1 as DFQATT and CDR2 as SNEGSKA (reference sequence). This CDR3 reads CSARPPGRPNTGELFF. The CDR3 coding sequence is TGCAGTGCTAGACCGCCCGGCAGGCCAAACACCGGGGAGCTGTTTTTT.

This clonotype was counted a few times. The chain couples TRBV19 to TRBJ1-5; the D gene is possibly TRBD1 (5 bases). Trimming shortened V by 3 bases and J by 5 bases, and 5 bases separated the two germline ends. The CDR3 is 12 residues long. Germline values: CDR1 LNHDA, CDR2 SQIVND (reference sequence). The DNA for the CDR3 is TGTGCCAGTAGTATCAGGGATCAGCCCCAGCATTTT. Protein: CASSIRDQPQHF.

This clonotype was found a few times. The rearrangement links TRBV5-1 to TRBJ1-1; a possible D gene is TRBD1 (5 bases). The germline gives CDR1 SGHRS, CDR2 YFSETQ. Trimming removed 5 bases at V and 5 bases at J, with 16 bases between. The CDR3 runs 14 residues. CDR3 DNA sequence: TGCGCCAGCAGTCATAGCAGGGCGGATACTGAAGCTTTCTTT. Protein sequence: CASSHSRADTEAFF.

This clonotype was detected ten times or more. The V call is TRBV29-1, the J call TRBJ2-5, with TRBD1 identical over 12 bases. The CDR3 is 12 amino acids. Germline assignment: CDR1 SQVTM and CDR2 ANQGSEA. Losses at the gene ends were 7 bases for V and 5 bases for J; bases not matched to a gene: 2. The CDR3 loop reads CSAGQGAETQYF. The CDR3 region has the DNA TGCAGCGCGGGACAGGGGGCTGAGACCCAGTACTTC. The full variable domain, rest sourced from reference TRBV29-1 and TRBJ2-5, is SAVISQKPSRDICQRGTSLTIQCQVDSQVTMMFWYRQQPGQSLTLIATANQGSEATYESGFVIDKFPISRPNLTFSTLTVSNMSPEDSSIYLCSAGQGAETQYFGPGTRLLVL.

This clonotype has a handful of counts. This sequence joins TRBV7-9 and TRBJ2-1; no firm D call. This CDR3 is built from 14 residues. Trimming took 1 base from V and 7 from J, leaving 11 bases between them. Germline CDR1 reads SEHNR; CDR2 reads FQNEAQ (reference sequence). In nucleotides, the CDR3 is TGTGCCAGCAGCTTAGGCTCACTGGGGAATGAGCAGTTCTTC. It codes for CASSLGSLGNEQFF. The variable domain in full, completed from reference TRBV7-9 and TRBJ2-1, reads DTGVSQNPRHKITKRGQNVTFRCDPISEHNRLYWYRQTLGQGPEFLTYFQNEAQLEKSRLLSDRFSAERPKGSFSTLEIQRTEQGDSAMYLCASSLGSLGNEQFFGPGTRLTVL.

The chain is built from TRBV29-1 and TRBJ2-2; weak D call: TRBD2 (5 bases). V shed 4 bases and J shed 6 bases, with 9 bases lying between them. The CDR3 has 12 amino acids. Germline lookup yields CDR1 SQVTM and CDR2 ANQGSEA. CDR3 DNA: TGCAGCGTTGGTCGGGGATCCGGGGAGCTGTTTTTT. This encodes CSVGRGSGELFF.

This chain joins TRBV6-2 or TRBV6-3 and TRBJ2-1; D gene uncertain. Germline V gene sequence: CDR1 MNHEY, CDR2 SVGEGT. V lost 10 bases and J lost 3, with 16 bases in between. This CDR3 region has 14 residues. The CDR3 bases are TGTGCCACAACGTCAGCTACCCTCTACAATGAGCAGTTCTTC. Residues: CATTSATLYNEQFF.

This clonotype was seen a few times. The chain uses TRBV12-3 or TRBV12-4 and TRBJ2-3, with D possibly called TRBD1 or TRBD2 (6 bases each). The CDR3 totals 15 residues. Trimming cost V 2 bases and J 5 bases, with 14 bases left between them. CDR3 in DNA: TGTGCCAGCAGTTTATGGGGGGCCCCGGGAGATACGCAGTATTTT. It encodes CASSLWGAPGDTQYF.

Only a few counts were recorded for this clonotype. CDR3 nucleotide sequence: TGCAGTGCCCGCAGGGACTATGAGCAGTTCTTC. Amino acid sequence: CSARRDYEQFF. V usage is TRBV20-1 and J usage is TRBJ2-1, with D perhaps matching TRBD2 (6 bases). Deletions cut 6 bases from V and 8 bases from J, with 11 bases between. This CDR3 is 11 amino acids long. Germline values: CDR1 DFQATT, CDR2 SNEGSKA (reference sequence).

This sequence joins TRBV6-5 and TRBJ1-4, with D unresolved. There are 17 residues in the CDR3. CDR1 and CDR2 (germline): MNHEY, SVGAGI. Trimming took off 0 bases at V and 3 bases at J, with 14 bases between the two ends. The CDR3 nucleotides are TGTGCCAGCAGTTACTCGATCTATGCAGGAGCTAATGAAAAACTGTTTTTT. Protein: CASSYSIYAGANEKLFF.

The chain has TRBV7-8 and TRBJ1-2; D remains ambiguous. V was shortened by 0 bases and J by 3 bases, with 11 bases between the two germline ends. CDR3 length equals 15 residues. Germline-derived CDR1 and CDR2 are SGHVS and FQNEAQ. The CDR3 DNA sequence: TGTGCCAGCAGCTTAGCGAGCCCCGTCGACTATGGCTACACCTTC. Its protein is CASSLASPVDYGYTF.

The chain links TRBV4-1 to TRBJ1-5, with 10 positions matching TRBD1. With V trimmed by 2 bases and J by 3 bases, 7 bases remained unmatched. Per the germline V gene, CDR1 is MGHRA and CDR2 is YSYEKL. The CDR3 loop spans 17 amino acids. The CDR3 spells CASSQSRTGGSNQPQHF. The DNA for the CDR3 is TGCGCCAGCAGCCAAAGCCGGACAGGGGGTTCCAATCAGCCCCAGCATTTT.

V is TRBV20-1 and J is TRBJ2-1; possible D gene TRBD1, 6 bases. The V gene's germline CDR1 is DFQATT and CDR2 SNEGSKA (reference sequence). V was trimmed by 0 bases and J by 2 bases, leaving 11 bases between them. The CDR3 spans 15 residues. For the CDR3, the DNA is TGCAGTGCTAGAGATTACCGGGACACCTACAATGAGCAGTTCTTC. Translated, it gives CSARDYRDTYNEQFF.